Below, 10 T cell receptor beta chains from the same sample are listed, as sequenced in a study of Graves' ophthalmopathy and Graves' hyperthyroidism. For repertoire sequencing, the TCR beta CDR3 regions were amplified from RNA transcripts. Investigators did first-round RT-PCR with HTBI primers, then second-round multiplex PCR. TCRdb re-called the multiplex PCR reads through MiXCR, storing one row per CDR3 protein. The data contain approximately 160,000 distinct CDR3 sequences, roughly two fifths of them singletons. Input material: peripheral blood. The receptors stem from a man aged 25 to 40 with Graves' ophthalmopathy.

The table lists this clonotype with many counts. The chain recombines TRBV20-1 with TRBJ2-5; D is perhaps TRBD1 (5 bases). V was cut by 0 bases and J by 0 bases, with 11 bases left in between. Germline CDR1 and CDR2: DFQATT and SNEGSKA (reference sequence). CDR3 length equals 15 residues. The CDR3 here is CSARDMGPNQETQYF. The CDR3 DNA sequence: TGCAGTGCTAGAGATATGGGGCCAAACCAAGAGACCCAGTACTTC.

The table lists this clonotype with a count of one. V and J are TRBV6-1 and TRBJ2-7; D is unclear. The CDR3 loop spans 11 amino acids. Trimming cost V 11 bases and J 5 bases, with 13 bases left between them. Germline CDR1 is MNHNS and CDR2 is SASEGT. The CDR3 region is CASRQGHEQYF. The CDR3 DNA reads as TGTGCCTCACGACAAGGCCACGAGCAGTACTTC.

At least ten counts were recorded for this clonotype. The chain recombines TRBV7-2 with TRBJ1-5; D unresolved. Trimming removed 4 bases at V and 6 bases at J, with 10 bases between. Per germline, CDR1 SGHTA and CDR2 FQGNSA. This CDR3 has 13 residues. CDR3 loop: CASSSQPGQPQHF. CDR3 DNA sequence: TGTGCCAGCAGCTCCCAACCGGGTCAGCCCCAGCATTTT.

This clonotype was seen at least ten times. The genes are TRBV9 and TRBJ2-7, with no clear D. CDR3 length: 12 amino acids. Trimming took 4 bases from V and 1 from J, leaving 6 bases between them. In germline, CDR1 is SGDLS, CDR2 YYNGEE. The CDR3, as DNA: TGTGCCAGCAGCCCCGGGTCCTACGAGCAGTACTTC. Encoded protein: CASSPGSYEQYF.

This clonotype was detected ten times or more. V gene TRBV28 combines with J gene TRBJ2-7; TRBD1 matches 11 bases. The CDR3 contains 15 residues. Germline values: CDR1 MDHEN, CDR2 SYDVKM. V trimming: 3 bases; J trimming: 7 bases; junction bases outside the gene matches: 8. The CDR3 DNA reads TGTGCCAGCAGTTTCCGGGACAGGGGGTCGGAGGAGCAGTACTTC. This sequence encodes CASSFRDRGSEEQYF.

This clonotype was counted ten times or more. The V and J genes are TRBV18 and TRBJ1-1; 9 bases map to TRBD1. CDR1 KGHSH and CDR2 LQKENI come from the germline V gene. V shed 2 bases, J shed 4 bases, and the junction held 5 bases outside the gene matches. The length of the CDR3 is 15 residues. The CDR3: CASSPLGQGSTEAFF. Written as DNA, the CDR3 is TGTGCCAGCTCACCATTGGGACAGGGCTCCACTGAAGCTTTCTTT.

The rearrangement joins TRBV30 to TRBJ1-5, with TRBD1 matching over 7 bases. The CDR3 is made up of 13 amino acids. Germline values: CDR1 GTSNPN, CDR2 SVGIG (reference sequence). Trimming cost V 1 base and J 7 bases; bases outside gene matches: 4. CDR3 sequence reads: CAWSGGGDQPQHF. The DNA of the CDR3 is TGTGCCTGGAGTGGAGGGGGCGACCAGCCCCAGCATTTT.

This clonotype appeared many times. The CDR3 nucleotides read TGCAGCGTTGCCGGGACTCTGACCAAAAACATTCAGTACTTC. Protein: CSVAGTLTKNIQYF. The chain recombines TRBV29-1 with TRBJ2-4; maybe TRBD2 (6 bases). CDR1 and CDR2 (germline): SQVTM, ANQGSEA. Trimming removed 4 bases at V and 2 bases at J, with 12 bases between. There are 14 residues in the CDR3.

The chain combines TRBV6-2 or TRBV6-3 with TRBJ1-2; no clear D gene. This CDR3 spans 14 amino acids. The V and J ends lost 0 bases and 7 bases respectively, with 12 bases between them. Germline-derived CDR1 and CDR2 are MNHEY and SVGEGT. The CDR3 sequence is CASSYSTSFSGYTF. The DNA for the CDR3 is TGTGCCAGCAGTTACTCGACTTCTTTTAGTGGCTACACCTTC.

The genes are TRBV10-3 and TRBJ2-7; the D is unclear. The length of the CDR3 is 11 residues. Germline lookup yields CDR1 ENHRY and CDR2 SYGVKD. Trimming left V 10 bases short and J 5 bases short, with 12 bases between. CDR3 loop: CATGRAHEQYF. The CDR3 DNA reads TGTGCCACCGGTAGGGCCCACGAGCAGTACTTC.